In its sample, the clone carrying this TCR beta chain was seen once. What it binds is unknown. Each of the patients experienced relapse following autologous stem cell transplantation, and their brentuximab vedotin exposure differed. Assay used: immunoSEQ multiplex PCR; TCRdb lists only in-frame clones, some missing. This sample yields roughly 20,000 clones, of which around 86% are seen a single time; about an eighth belongs to the top ten. This CDR3 has 16 residues. The germline V gene has CDR1 SGHDN and CDR2 FVKESK. V lost 1 base to trimming and J lost 3 bases, with 16 bases between them. The sample comes from a study of PD-1 blockade in classical Hodgkin lymphoma. Study findings and constraints: After ASCT, patients who started nivolumab under 1 year later were excluded. CD4+ TCR diversity, unlike CD8+, climbed significantly by C4D1.

The sequencing here drew on peripheral blood mononuclear cells (PBMCs), taken before the second cycle of nivolumab. This clonotype was obtained from a human donor with classical Hodgkin lymphoma. V is TRBV14 and J is TRBJ2-7, with D uncertain. The CDR3 DNA is TGTGCCAGCAGCCAAGCATTTGGGCTAGATAACTACGAGCAGTACTTC. This translates into CASSQAFGLDNYEQYF.